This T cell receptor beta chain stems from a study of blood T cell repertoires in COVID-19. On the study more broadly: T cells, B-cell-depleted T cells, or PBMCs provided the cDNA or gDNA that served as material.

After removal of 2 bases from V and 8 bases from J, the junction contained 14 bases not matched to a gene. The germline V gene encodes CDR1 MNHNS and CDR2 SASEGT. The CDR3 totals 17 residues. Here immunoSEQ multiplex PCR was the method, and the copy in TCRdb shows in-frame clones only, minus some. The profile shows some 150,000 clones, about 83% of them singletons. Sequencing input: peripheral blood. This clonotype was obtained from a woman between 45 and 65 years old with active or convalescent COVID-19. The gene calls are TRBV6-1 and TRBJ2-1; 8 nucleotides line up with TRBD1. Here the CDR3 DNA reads TGTGCCAGCAGTGAAACCCCACCGAACAGGGGGAAGGATGAGCAGTTCTTC. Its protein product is CASSETPPNRGKDEQFF.